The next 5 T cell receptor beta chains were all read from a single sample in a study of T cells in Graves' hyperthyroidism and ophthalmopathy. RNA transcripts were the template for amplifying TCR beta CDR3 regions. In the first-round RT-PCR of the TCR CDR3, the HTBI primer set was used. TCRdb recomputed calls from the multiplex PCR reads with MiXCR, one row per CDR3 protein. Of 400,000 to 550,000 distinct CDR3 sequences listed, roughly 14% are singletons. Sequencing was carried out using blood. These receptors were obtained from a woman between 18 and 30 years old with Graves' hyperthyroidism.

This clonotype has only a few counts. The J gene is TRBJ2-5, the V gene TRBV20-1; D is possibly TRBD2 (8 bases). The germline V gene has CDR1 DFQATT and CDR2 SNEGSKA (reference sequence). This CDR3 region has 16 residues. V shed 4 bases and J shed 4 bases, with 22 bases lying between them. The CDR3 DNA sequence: TGCAGTGCTATCCCGACAGGGAGGCTAGCGGGAGAGACCCAGTACTTC. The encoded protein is CSAIPTGRLAGETQYF.

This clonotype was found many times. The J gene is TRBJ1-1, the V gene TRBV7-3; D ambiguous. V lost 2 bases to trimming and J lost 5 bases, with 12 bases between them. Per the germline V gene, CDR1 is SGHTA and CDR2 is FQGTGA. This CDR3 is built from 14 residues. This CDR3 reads CASSLGGFRTEAFF. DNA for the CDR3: TGTGCCAGCAGCTTAGGAGGGTTTAGGACTGAAGCTTTCTTT.

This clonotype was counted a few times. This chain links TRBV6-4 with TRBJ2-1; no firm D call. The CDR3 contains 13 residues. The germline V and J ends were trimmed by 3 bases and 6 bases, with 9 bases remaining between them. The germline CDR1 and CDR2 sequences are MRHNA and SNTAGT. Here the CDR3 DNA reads TGTGCCAGCAGTGAGTTTGCCTTCAATGAGCAGTTCTTC. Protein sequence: CASSEFAFNEQFF.

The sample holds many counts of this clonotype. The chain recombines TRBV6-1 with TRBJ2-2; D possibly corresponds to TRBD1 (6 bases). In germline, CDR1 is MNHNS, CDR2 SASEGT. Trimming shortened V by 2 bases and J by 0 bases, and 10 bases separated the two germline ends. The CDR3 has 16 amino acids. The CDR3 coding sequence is TGTGCCAGCAGTGAATACAGGGAGCCGAACACCGGGGAGCTGTTTTTT. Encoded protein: CASSEYREPNTGELFF.

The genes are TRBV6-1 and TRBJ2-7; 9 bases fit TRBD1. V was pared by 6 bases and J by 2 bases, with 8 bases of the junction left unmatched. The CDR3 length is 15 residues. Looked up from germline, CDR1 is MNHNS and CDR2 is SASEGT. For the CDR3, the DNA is TGTGCCAGCAGGGGCCCGGACAGGGGTACCTACGAGCAGTACTTC. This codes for CASRGPDRGTYEQYF.